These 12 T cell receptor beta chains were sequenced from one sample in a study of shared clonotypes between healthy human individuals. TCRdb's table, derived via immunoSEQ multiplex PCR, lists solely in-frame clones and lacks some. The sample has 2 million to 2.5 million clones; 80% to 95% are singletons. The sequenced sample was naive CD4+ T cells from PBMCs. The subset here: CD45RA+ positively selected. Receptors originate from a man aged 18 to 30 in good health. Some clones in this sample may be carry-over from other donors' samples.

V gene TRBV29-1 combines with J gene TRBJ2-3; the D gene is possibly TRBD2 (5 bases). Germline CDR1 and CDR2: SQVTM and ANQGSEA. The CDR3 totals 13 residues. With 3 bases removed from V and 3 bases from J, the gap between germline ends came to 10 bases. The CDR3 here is CSVELPGTDTQYF. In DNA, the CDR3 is TGCAGCGTTGAGTTGCCGGGAACAGATACGCAGTATTTT.

CDR3 in amino acids: CASSRVGGAEAFF. CDR3 in DNA: TGTGCCAGCAGCCGGGTAGGGGGCGCTGAAGCTTTCTTT. This chain uses TRBV9 with TRBJ1-1, with 7 bases aligning to TRBD1. CDR1 is SGDLS and CDR2 is YYNGEE in the germline V gene. The V and J ends lost 4 bases and 6 bases, in that order; junction bases with no gene match: 6. This CDR3 region has 13 residues.

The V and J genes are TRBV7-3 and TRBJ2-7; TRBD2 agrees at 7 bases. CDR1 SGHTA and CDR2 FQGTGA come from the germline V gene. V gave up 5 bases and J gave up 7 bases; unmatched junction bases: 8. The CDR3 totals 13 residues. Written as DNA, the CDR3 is TGTGCCAGCAGCCGCGGGGGTGCGGGGGAGCAGTACTTC. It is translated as CASSRGGAGEQYF.

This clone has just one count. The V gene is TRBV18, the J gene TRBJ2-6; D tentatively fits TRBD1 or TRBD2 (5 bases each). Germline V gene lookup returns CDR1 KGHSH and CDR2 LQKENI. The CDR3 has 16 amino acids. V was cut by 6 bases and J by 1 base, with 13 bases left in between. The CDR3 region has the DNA TGTGCCAGCTCCCCGGGACCGGCATCTGGGGCCAACGTCCTGACTTTC. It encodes CASSPGPASGANVLTF.

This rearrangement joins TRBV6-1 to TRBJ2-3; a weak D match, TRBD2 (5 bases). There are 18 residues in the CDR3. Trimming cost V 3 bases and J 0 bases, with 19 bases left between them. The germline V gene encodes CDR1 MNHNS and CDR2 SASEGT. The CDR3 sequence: CASSERVLGSLSTDTQYF. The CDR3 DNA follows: TGTGCCAGCAGTGAGAGGGTGTTGGGGAGTCTTAGCACAGATACGCAGTATTTT.

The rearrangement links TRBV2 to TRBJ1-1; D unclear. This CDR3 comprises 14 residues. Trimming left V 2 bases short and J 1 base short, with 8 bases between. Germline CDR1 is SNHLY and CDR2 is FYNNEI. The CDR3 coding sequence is TGTGCCAGCAGTGAATTCCGAAGGAACACTGAAGCTTTCTTT. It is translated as CASSEFRRNTEAFF.

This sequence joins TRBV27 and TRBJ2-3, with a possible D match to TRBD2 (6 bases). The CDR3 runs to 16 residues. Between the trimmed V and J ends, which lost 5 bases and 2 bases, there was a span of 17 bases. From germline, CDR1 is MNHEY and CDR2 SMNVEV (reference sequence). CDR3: CASSTPTLGLTDTQYF. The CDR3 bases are TGTGCCAGCAGTACCCCCACGTTGGGACTCACAGATACGCAGTATTTT.

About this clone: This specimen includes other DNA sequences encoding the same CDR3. This CDR3 is CASSPGTSSYNEQFF. The DNA for the CDR3 is TGTGCCAGCTCACCCGGGACTAGCTCATACAATGAGCAGTTCTTC. The chain employs TRBV18 and TRBJ2-1; 9 bases match TRBD2. V shed 3 bases and J 4 bases; nucleotides not matched to a gene: 4. The CDR3 length is 15 residues. Looked up from germline, CDR1 is KGHSH and CDR2 is LQKENI.

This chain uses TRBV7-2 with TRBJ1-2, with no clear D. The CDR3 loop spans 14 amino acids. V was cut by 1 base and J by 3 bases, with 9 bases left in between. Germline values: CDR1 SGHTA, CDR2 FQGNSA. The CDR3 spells CASSLETDDYGYTF. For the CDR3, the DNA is TGTGCCAGCAGCTTAGAAACCGACGACTATGGCTACACCTTC.

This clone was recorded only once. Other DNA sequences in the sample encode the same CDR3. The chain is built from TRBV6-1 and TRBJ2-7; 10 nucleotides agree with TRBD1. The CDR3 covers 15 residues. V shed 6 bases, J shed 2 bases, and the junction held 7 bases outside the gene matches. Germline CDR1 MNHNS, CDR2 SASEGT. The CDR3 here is CASSPRDRGTYEQYF. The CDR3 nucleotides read TGTGCCAGCAGCCCCCGGGACAGGGGCACCTACGAGCAGTACTTC.

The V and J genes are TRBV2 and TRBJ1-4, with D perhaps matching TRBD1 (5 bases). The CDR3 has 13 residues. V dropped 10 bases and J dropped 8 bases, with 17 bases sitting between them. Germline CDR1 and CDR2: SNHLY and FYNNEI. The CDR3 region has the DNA TGTGCCACCCAGGGAGAAGTCAACGAAAAACTGTTTTTT. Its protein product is CATQGEVNEKLFF.

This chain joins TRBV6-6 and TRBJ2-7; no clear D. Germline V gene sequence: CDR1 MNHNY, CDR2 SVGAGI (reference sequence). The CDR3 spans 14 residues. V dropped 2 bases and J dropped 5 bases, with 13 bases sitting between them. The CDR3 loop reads CASSYDGSANEQYF. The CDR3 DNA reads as TGTGCCAGCAGTTACGATGGGTCCGCCAACGAGCAGTACTTC.